The rows below give T cell receptor beta chains drawn from one sample of a study of a mutant IDH1 vaccine in newly diagnosed glioma. Generated by immunoSEQ multiplex PCR, the TCRdb table keeps only in-frame clones and is missing some. The sample consists of roughly 60,000 clones, approximately 80% of them appearing once. Their specific antigens are unknown. The material was PBMCs, obtained from a glioma patient whose treatment included an IDH1 peptide vaccine. All receptors derive from a man younger than 40 with glioma. CDR3s include the opening cysteine and the closing phenylalanine or tryptophan. D genes are given only for firm matches. Some rows mark clone size as missing; the rest say once, few, many or name a class of expanded clone.

v_gene	j_gene	abundance	d_gene	CDR3aa	CDR3nt
TRBV4-2	TRBJ1-2	.	.	CASSQDHRSRYGYTF	TGTGCCAGCAGCCAAGATCACAGGAGTAGATATGGCTACACCTTC
TRBV19	TRBJ2-1	.	.	CASSIGLNNEQFF	TGTGCCAGTAGTATAGGGCTGAACAATGAGCAGTTCTTC
TRBV5-1	TRBJ1-1	few	TRBD1	CASSGTGPNTEAFF	TGCGCCAGCAGCGGGACAGGGCCGAACACTGAAGCTTTCTTT
TRBV5-1	TRBJ2-3	.	.	CASSLVGGSEDTQYF	TGCGCCAGCAGCTTGGTGGGGGGCAGTGAAGATACGCAGTATTTT
TRBV5-8	TRBJ1-1	.	.	CAIDLGQMNTEAFF	TGTGCCATAGACCTAGGACAGATGAACACTGAAGCTTTCTTT
TRBV27	TRBJ1-1	.	TRBD1	CASRRLSGEGGMNTEAFF	TGTGCCAGCAGAAGATTATCAGGCGAAGGGGGCATGAACACTGAAGCTTTCTTT
TRBV5-1	TRBJ1-1	.	.	CASSPQGQGSDTEAFF	TGCGCCAGCAGCCCCCAAGGTCAGGGGTCGGACACTGAAGCTTTCTTT
TRBV27	TRBJ2-7	.	TRBD1	CATARGKREQYF	TGTGCCACCGCCAGGGGGAAACGCGAGCAGTACTTC
TRBV5-4	TRBJ2-7	.	TRBD2	CASSAPGTSFYEQYF	TGTGCCAGCAGCGCACCCGGGACTAGCTTCTACGAGCAGTACTTC
TRBV5-6	TRBJ2-2	.	.	CASSFYITGELFF	TGTGCCAGCAGCTTCTACATTACCGGGGAGCTGTTTTTT
TRBV6-6	TRBJ2-7	.	TRBD1	CATSRDRTSYEQYF	TGTGCCACCTCGAGGGACAGGACATCCTACGAGCAGTACTTC
TRBV7-9	TRBJ2-7	.	.	CASSFGHYEQYF	TGTGCCAGCAGCTTCGGGCACTACGAGCAGTACTTC
TRBV6-6	TRBJ2-5	once	TRBD2	CASSYVPSGGPETQYF	TGTGCCAGCAGTTACGTACCGAGCGGGGGGCCAGAGACCCAGTACTTC